The rows below give T cell receptor beta chains drawn from one sample of a study of shared clonotypes between healthy human individuals. Clones were read by immunoSEQ multiplex PCR, and TCRdb kept only the in-frame ones, dropping some. The repertoire holds 450,000 to 650,000 clones, with around 76% as singletons. Sequencing was carried out using PBMCs. The source of these receptors is a woman between 40 and 55 years old in good health. Some clones in this sample may be carry-over from other donors' samples. Each CDR3 is given with its conserved first and last residue. D genes are given only for firm matches. Rows may omit the clone size; those that give it use once, few, many or a size class.

v_gene	j_gene	d_gene	abundance	CDR3nt	CDR3aa
TRBV28	TRBJ2-1	TRBD1	-	TGTGCCAGCAGTGTACAGGGGGGTTCCTACAATGAGCAGTTCTTC	CASSVQGGSYNEQFF
TRBV18	TRBJ2-1	TRBD2	-	TGTGCCAGCTCAAAGCGGGAGGGCTCCTACAATGAGCAGTTCTTC	CASSKREGSYNEQFF
TRBV7-9	TRBJ1-2	-	few	TGTGCCAGCAGCTTATGGACGGTTAACGGCTACACCTTC	CASSLWTVNGYTF
TRBV5-1	TRBJ2-6	-	-	TGCGCCAGCAGTACAGGGTCTGGGGCCAACGTCCTGACTTTC	CASSTGSGANVLTF
TRBV27	TRBJ2-3	TRBD2	-	TGTGCCAGCAGTATATCTAGCGGGAGAATAGCAGATACGCAGTATTTT	CASSISSGRIADTQYF
TRBV15	TRBJ1-1	-	-	TGTGCCACCAGCAGAGGCGGGGGTGTCACTGAAGCTTTCTTT	CATSRGGGVTEAFF
TRBV7-2	TRBJ2-5	-	-	TGTGCCAGCAGCCCAGGGATGTACCAAGAGACCCAGTACTTC	CASSPGMYQETQYF
TRBV7-8	TRBJ2-3	TRBD2	-	TGTGCCAGCAGCTCGCTAGCGGGAGAAGATACGCAGTATTTT	CASSSLAGEDTQYF
TRBV9	TRBJ2-1	TRBD2	-	TGTGCCAGCAGCCCCCGGACTAGTGGATCCTACAATGAGCAGTTCTTC	CASSPRTSGSYNEQFF
TRBV7-8	TRBJ2-7	-	-	TGTGCCAGCAGCCCCAACAGGGCCTACGAGCAGTACTTC	CASSPNRAYEQYF
TRBV7-9	TRBJ2-1	TRBD2	-	TGTGCCAGCAGCTCCCCGGGGGGAACCTACAATGAGCAGTTCTTC	CASSSPGGTYNEQFF
TRBV7-2	TRBJ2-2	-	-	TGTGCCAGCAGCTCCTATAACACCGGGGAGCTGTTTTTT	CASSSYNTGELFF
TRBV15	TRBJ2-3	-	-	TGTGCCACCAGCAGCGGCGGGCCATCAGATACGCAGTATTTT	CATSSGGPSDTQYF
TRBV28	TRBJ2-7	TRBD1	-	TGTGCCAGCAGTTCCGCCGGGACAGGGTCCTACGAGCAGTACTTC	CASSSAGTGSYEQYF
TRBV5-1	TRBJ2-5	-	-	TGCGCCAGCAGCTTAAATCAGGGTCCAGAGACCCAGTACTTC	CASSLNQGPETQYF
TRBV4-3	TRBJ1-1	-	-	TGCGCCAGCAGCCTAGGTATGGTGAACACTGAAGCTTTCTTT	CASSLGMVNTEAFF
TRBV6-5	TRBJ1-1	-	-	TGTGCCACCAGATCCTGGGGGAACACTGAAGCTTTCTTT	CATRSWGNTEAFF
TRBV10-3	TRBJ1-1	TRBD1	-	TGTGCCATCAGGGACAGGGACACTGAAGCTTTCTTT	CAIRDRDTEAFF
TRBV5-4	TRBJ1-2	-	-	TGTGCCAGCAGCTTTGGGAATAGGATCTATGGCTACACCTTC	CASSFGNRIYGYTF
TRBV5-4	TRBJ1-2	TRBD1	once	TGTGCCAGCAGCTTGGCCAGGACAGGGGGCTCGTGGGGCTATGGCTACACCTTC	CASSLARTGGSWGYGYTF
TRBV23-1	TRBJ1-5	-	few	TGCGCCAGCAGTCAATACGGGGGGAATCAGCCCCAGCATTTT	CASSQYGGNQPQHF
TRBV4-1	TRBJ2-3	-	-	TGCGCCAGCAGCCAAGGTCTGAATTGGCAGGCAGATACGCAGTATTTT	CASSQGLNWQADTQYF
TRBV5-1	TRBJ2-7	-	once	TGCGCCAGCAGCTTAGGGTATGGGACCTACGAGCAGTACTTC	CASSLGYGTYEQYF
TRBV7-8	TRBJ2-7	TRBD2	-	TGTGCCAGCAGCTTAGAGCTAGCGGGCTACGAGCAGTACTTC	CASSLELAGYEQYF
TRBV28	TRBJ2-2	TRBD2	-	TGTGCCAGCAACCTCGGTGGGAGGGTGGGGCTCGGGGAGCTGTTTTTT	CASNLGGRVGLGELFF
TRBV28	TRBJ2-7	-	-	TGTGCCAGCAGAAAAGGGACAGCGGGCCTTTACGAGCAGTACTTC	CASRKGTAGLYEQYF
TRBV9	TRBJ2-2	TRBD1	-	TGTGCCAGCAGCGCTACCCGACAGGGCACCGGGGAGCTGTTTTTT	CASSATRQGTGELFF
TRBV10-3	TRBJ2-3	-	few	TGTGCCATCAGTGCCGTGGGGACAGATACGCAGTATTTT	CAISAVGTDTQYF
TRBV27	TRBJ2-6	-	once	TGTGCCAGCAGCCCTCTTTCAGTGGCTGGGGCCAACGTCCTGACTTTC	CASSPLSVAGANVLTF
TRBV28	TRBJ2-1	TRBD2	-	TGTGCCAGCAGTCCTCCGGGACTAATCTTCGCTCTTAATGAGCAGTTCTTC	CASSPPGLIFALNEQFF
TRBV4-1	TRBJ1-1	-	-	TGCGCCAGCAGCCAACGCCCGGGTGAGGACACTGAAGCTTTCTTT	CASSQRPGEDTEAFF
TRBV2	TRBJ1-2	-	-	TGTGCCAGCAGTCTTCGAAATTTATACAACAACTATGGCTACACCTTC	CASSLRNLYNNYGYTF
TRBV28	TRBJ1-1	TRBD1	-	TGTGCCAGCAGCCGAACCCCGGGACAGGGGAAAACTGAAGCTTTCTTT	CASSRTPGQGKTEAFF
TRBV19	TRBJ1-1	-	many	TGTGCCAGTTCTTCCCACAGGAACACTGAAGCTTTCTTT	CASSSHRNTEAFF
TRBV28	TRBJ2-3	TRBD1	-	TGTGCCAGCAGTTTAAGGGGACAGGGCCAGGGGACGCAGTATTTT	CASSLRGQGQGTQYF
TRBV19	TRBJ2-5	TRBD1	-	TGTGCCAGTAGTGCCCGGGACAGGGGGTACCAAGAGACCCAGTACTTC	CASSARDRGYQETQYF
TRBV9	TRBJ2-1	TRBD2	-	TGTGCCAGCAGCGTAGGCGGGGGGGCATGGTACAATGAGCAGTTCTTC	CASSVGGGAWYNEQFF
TRBV7-2	TRBJ2-1	-	-	TGTGCCAGCAGCCCCGCGGTGGGGATGTCGAAGAATGAGCAGTTCTTC	CASSPAVGMSKNEQFF
TRBV5-4	TRBJ2-7	-	-	TGTGCCAGCAGCTTGGGGGGGAGAGGCTCCTACGAGCAGTACTTC	CASSLGGRGSYEQYF
TRBV6-4	TRBJ2-7	TRBD2	once	TGTGCCAGCAGGGGACTAGCGGTAGCGCCCTACGAGCAGTACTTC	CASRGLAVAPYEQYF
TRBV5-4	TRBJ2-1	TRBD2	-	TGTGCCAGCAACCCCTGGGGACTAGCGGAGTCCTACAATGAGCAGTTCTTC	CASNPWGLAESYNEQFF
TRBV6-5	TRBJ2-1	-	few	TGTGCCAGCACCCGGGTCTCCGGGGAGCAGTTCTTC	CASTRVSGEQFF
TRBV7-8	TRBJ2-5	-	-	TGTGCCAGCAGCCCCACAGGACAGAACCAAGAGACCCAGTACTTC	CASSPTGQNQETQYF
TRBV5-1	TRBJ2-5	-	-	TGCGCCAGCAGCTTGGCCTTGGACTTACCTGGGGACCAGTACTTC	CASSLALDLPGDQYF
TRBV6-1	TRBJ2-7	TRBD1	-	TGTGCCAGCAGTGACGTTAGGACAGGGGGGACCTACGAGCAGTACTTC	CASSDVRTGGTYEQYF
TRBV28	TRBJ2-5	TRBD1	-	TGTGCCAGCAGTTTTTCGGGACAGGAAGAGACCCAGTACTTC	CASSFSGQEETQYF
TRBV5-1	TRBJ1-5	-	-	TGCGCCAGCAGCTTGGTTGGTGGGAACAATCAGCCCCAGCATTTT	CASSLVGGNNQPQHF
TRBV15	TRBJ2-2	TRBD1	-	TGTGCCACCAGCAGAGTTATCGGACAGGGGGGAGGCGGGAGTGTTACCGGGGAGCTGTTTTTT	CATSRVIGQGGGGSVTGELFF
TRBV5-4	TRBJ2-7	TRBD2	-	TGTGCCAGCAGCTTGGACCCCGCCAGCGGGAGCTACGAGCAGTACTTC	CASSLDPASGSYEQYF
TRBV5-1	TRBJ2-5	TRBD2	-	TGCGCCAGCAGACGGCTAGCGGGAGCCCCCCAGGAGACCCAGTACTTC	CASRRLAGAPQETQYF
TRBV6-6	TRBJ2-7	-	-	TGTGCCAGCAGTTATCAGGATAGCTCCTACGAGCAGTACTTC	CASSYQDSSYEQYF
TRBV10-3	TRBJ2-1	TRBD2	-	TGTGCCATCAGTGAGTCGCCCCGGACTAGCGGGAGGGCATACAATGAGCAGTTCTTC	CAISESPRTSGRAYNEQFF
TRBV6-1	TRBJ2-3	TRBD2	-	TGTGCCACCAGAGCGGGACCTTACACAGATACGCAGTATTTT	CATRAGPYTDTQYF
TRBV7-3	TRBJ1-1	TRBD1	few	TGTGCCAGTATGGGACAGGGGGGCACTGAAGCTTTCTTT	CASMGQGGTEAFF
TRBV9	TRBJ2-5	TRBD1	-	TGTGCCAGCAGCGTAGGCCTGGGACAGTCAAAAGAGACCCAGTACTTC	CASSVGLGQSKETQYF
TRBV13	TRBJ1-2	TRBD1	-	TGTGCCAGCAGCTTAGGTACGGGACAGGTTAACTATGGCTACACCTTC	CASSLGTGQVNYGYTF
TRBV6-1	TRBJ2-7	TRBD2	-	TGTGCCAGCAGTGGGGCGGGGGGACTAGCGGTAACCGAGCAGTACTTC	CASSGAGGLAVTEQYF